This is a list of T cell receptor beta chains from one sample in a study of blood T cell repertoires in COVID-19. Data came from immunoSEQ multiplex PCR; TCRdb stores just in-frame clones and leaves some out. The sample contains tens of thousands of clones, roughly four fifths of which appear only once. Material for sequencing was peripheral blood. The receptors here all came from a man aged 40-55 years with acute or convalescent COVID-19. Both conserved end residues are part of each CDR3. Each record gives: J gene, D gene, V gene, CDR3 length, clone size, CDR3 DNA, CDR3 protein. A D gene is named only where the DNA matches it firmly. The size field is filled for only some rows; it gives once, few, many or a size class.

>TRBJ1-5|NA|TRBV19|13|NA
TGTGCCAGTAGTATGCAGGGAAATCAGCCCCAGCATTTT
CASSMQGNQPQHF
>TRBJ2-1|NA|TRBV5-1|13|NA
TGCGCCAGCAGCTCCTCCCCTCTTAATGAGCAGTTCTTC
CASSSSPLNEQFF
>TRBJ2-7|NA|TRBV7-9|15|NA
TGTGCCAGCAGCTTATTTGGGGGCAGCTCCTACGAGCAGTACTTC
CASSLFGGSSYEQYF
>TRBJ2-5|TRBD2|TRBV5-1|16|NA
TGCGCCAGCAGCTTCCAACTAGCGGGGGGGAAGGAGACCCAGTACTTC
CASSFQLAGGKETQYF
>TRBJ2-5|TRBD2|TRBV18|14|NA
TGTGCCAGCTCGGTAGCGGGGGCCCAAGAGACCCAGTACTTC
CASSVAGAQETQYF
>TRBJ2-1|NA|TRBV7-2|15|once
TGTGCCAGCAGCTTAGCGGGGGGGCCCAGTAATGAGCAGTTCTTC
CASSLAGGPSNEQFF
>TRBJ1-1|NA|TRBV7-8|13|NA
TGTGCCAGCAGCTTAGGGAGGAACACTGAAGCTTTCTTT
CASSLGRNTEAFF
>TRBJ1-2|TRBD1|TRBV6-6|14|NA
TGTGCCAGCAGTTCCGGAAGGGACAGCTGGGGCTACACCTTC
CASSSGRDSWGYTF
>TRBJ1-2|NA|TRBV3-1/TRBV3-2|14|many
TGTGCCAGCAGCCGCGCGGGAGAAGGCTATGGCTACACCTTC
CASSRAGEGYGYTF
>TRBJ2-7|NA|TRBV21-1|14|NA
TGTGCCAGCAGAAGAGAACCGAACTCCTACGAGCAGTACTTC
CASRREPNSYEQYF
>TRBJ2-5|NA|TRBV19|12|NA
TGTGCCAGTAGTATACAGGGTGAGACCCAGTACTTC
CASSIQGETQYF
>TRBJ2-7|NA|TRBV7-8|15|once
TGTGCCAGCAGCTTACCCCAGACAGTCTCCTACGAGCAGTACTTC
CASSLPQTVSYEQYF
>TRBJ1-1|NA|TRBV5-1|15|NA
TGCGCCAGCAGCTTGGAGGGGGTATCGGACACTGAAGCTTTCTTT
CASSLEGVSDTEAFF
>TRBJ1-2|NA|TRBV18|18|NA
TGTGCCAGCTCACCAAGCATTTCGAGGTCTCCAGCTAACTATGGCTACACCTTC
CASSPSISRSPANYGYTF
>TRBJ1-2|NA|TRBV5-5|15|NA
TGTGCCAGCAGCACCATGGGAGGGGCTAACTATGGCTACACCTTC
CASSTMGGANYGYTF
>TRBJ1-2|TRBD1|TRBV24-1|15|NA
TGTGCCACCAGTGATCACTCGACAGGGAACTATGGCTACACCTTC
CATSDHSTGNYGYTF
>TRBJ2-1|TRBD1|TRBV19|14|NA
TGTGCCAGTACAGCACAGGGGCCCTACAATGAGCAGTTCTTC
CASTAQGPYNEQFF
>TRBJ2-1|TRBD2|TRBV15|15|NA
TGTGCCACCAGCGGACTAGCGGGGGGGCCCAATGAGCAGTTCTTC
CATSGLAGGPNEQFF
>TRBJ1-3|NA|TRBV7-2|15|NA
TGTGCCAGCAGCCGGGGGTTTACCTCTGGAAACACCATATATTTT
CASSRGFTSGNTIYF
>TRBJ2-1|TRBD2|TRBV7-2|16|few
TGTGCCAGCAGCTCTATTTCTAGCGGGGAATGGAATGAGCAGTTCTTC
CASSSISSGEWNEQFF
>TRBJ2-5|NA|TRBV5-5|16|NA
TGTGCCAGCAGCCGCCAACAGGGAGACCCCCCGGAGACCCAGTACTTC
CASSRQQGDPPETQYF
>TRBJ2-5|TRBD2|TRBV19|13|NA
TGTGCCAGTAGTTTCTGGCGGGGGGAGACCCAGTACTTC
CASSFWRGETQYF
>TRBJ1-6|TRBD1|TRBV19|14|NA
TGTGCCAGTAAACAGGGGGGACAGGGTATACCCCTCCACTTT
CASKQGGQGIPLHF
>TRBJ2-1|TRBD1|TRBV30|12|NA
TGTGCCTGGAAGGGACAGGACAATGAGCAGTTCTTC
CAWKGQDNEQFF
>TRBJ2-5|NA|TRBV5-1|18|once
TGCGCCAGCAGCTTGGGAGGGGGAGCACGAGGGGTACAAGAGACCCAGTACTTC
CASSLGGGARGVQETQYF
>TRBJ2-3|TRBD2|TRBV4-1|17|NA
TGCGCCAGCAGCCAAGTGTACAGCGGGGGGGCCCAGAATACGCAGTATTTT
CASSQVYSGGAQNTQYF
>TRBJ2-7|NA|TRBV29-1|12|NA
TGCAGCGTTTCGACAAGCTCCTACGAGCAGTACTTC
CSVSTSSYEQYF
>TRBJ2-7|TRBD2|TRBV29-1|10|NA
TGCAGCGTCGGGGGGAGCGAGCAGTACTTC
CSVGGSEQYF
>TRBJ1-6|NA|TRBV28|15|NA
TGTGCCAGCAGCGGGGGGCTCTCCTATAATTCACCCCTCCACTTT
CASSGGLSYNSPLHF
>TRBJ2-7|NA|TRBV5-6|13|once
TGTGCCAGCAGCTTGACCAGCTCCTACGAGCAGTACTTC
CASSLTSSYEQYF
>TRBJ2-7|NA|TRBV14|16|NA
TGTGCCAGCAGCCAAGGTACAGGAATCGGCCTCTACGAGCAGTACTTC
CASSQGTGIGLYEQYF
>TRBJ1-2|NA|TRBV27|14|NA
TGTGCCAGCAGTTTCGTGTCCGGGTGGGATGGCTACACCTTC
CASSFVSGWDGYTF
>TRBJ1-1|TRBD1|TRBV19|15|NA
TGTGCCAGTAGGGCGGCCGGGACAGGGTTTGATGAAGCTTTCTTT
CASRAAGTGFDEAFF
>TRBJ1-1|TRBD1|TRBV3-1/TRBV3-2|15|NA
TGTGCCAGCAGCCAAACACGTCAGGGGGTCCCTGAAGCTTTCTTT
CASSQTRQGVPEAFF
>TRBJ1-2|TRBD1|TRBV5-6|14|few
TGTGCCAGCAGCTTGCCACAGGGGAGCTTAGGCTACACCTTC
CASSLPQGSLGYTF
>TRBJ1-6|NA|TRBV25-1|15|NA
TGTGCCAGCAGTGAATACACAGGCCCTAATTCACCCCTCCACTTT
CASSEYTGPNSPLHF
>TRBJ1-4|NA|TRBV7-9|13|NA
TGTGCCAGCAGCTTATCTCCGGGGGAAAAACTGTTTTTT
CASSLSPGEKLFF
>TRBJ1-6|NA|TRBV2|14|NA
TGTGCCAGCAGTGAACAGGGCTGGCATTCACCCCTCCACTTT
CASSEQGWHSPLHF
>TRBJ1-2|NA|TRBV5-4|15|NA
TGTGCCAGCAGCCCATGGGGTACAGGACTAAGGGGCTACACCTTC
CASSPWGTGLRGYTF
>TRBJ1-4|NA|TRBV6-5|14|NA
TGTGCCAGCAGTACTCGACAGCTAAATGAAAAACTGTTTTTT
CASSTRQLNEKLFF
>TRBJ2-2|NA|TRBV5-1|14|NA
TGCGCCAGCAGCTTCGGGGAAGCGGGCGGGGAGCTGTTTTTT
CASSFGEAGGELFF
>TRBJ1-5|TRBD1|TRBV6-1|15|few
TGTGCCAGCAGTGAAACAGGGGGGGTCAATCAGCCCCAGCATTTT
CASSETGGVNQPQHF
>TRBJ1-2|NA|TRBV7-2|14|NA
TGTGCCAGCAGCCCGGGAGGGACCCCCTATGGCTACACCTTC
CASSPGGTPYGYTF
>TRBJ2-3|TRBD2|TRBV5-8|16|NA
TGTGCCAGCAGCCCACCTAGCGGGGGCGTATCAGATACGCAGTATTTT
CASSPPSGGVSDTQYF
>TRBJ1-4|NA|TRBV28|14|NA
TGTGCCAGCAGTTTGGGAGGGGCTAATGAAAAACTGTTTTTT
CASSLGGANEKLFF